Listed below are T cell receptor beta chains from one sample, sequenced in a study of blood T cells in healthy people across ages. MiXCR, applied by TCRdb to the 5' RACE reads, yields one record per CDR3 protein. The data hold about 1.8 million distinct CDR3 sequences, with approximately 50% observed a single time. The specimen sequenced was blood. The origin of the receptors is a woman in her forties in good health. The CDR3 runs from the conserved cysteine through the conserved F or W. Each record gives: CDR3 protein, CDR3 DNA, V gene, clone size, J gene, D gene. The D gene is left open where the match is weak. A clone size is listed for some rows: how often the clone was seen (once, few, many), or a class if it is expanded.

CDR3: CSASGDSYEQFF; DNA: TGCAGTGCTAGCGGCGATTCCTACGAGCAGTTCTTC; V: TRBV20-1; size: NA; J: TRBJ2-1; D: NA
CDR3: CSVEAGQGLRGYTF; DNA: TGCAGCGTTGAAGCGGGACAGGGATTACGGGGCTACACCTTC; V: TRBV29-1; size: NA; J: TRBJ1-2; D: TRBD1
CDR3: CSAREDRGMNTEAFF; DNA: TGCAGTGCTAGAGAAGACAGGGGAATGAACACTGAAGCTTTCTTT; V: TRBV20-1; size: NA; J: TRBJ1-1; D: TRBD1
CDR3: CASGFSRGAEAFF; DNA: TGTGCTAGTGGTTTTAGCAGGGGTGCTGAAGCTTTCTTT; V: TRBV12-5; size: NA; J: TRBJ1-1; D: NA
CDR3: CASSVFASYHEQYF; DNA: TGTGCCAGCAGCGTATTTGCCTCGTACCACGAGCAGTACTTC; V: TRBV7-2; size: NA; J: TRBJ2-7; D: NA
CDR3: CASSQDQAFSYNEQYF; DNA: TGTGCCAGCAGCCAAGATCAGGCATTCTCCTACAATGAGCAGTACTTC; V: TRBV6-4; size: NA; J: TRBJ2-7; D: NA
CDR3: CASSVTDSSNEQFF; DNA: TGTGCCAGCTCCGTAACGGACAGCTCCAATGAGCAGTTCTTC; V: TRBV18; size: NA; J: TRBJ2-1; D: NA
CDR3: CASSFRDGAYEQYF; DNA: TGCGCCAGCAGCTTCCGGGACGGTGCCTACGAGCAGTACTTC; V: TRBV4-1; size: few; J: TRBJ2-7; D: NA
CDR3: CASSLGLGRVQETQYF; DNA: TGTGCCAGCAGCTTAGGGCTGGGGCGTGTACAAGAGACCCAGTACTTC; V: TRBV7-2; size: NA; J: TRBJ2-5; D: NA
CDR3: CSARAPGLATRPDEQYF; DNA: TGCAGTGCTAGAGCCCCCGGACTAGCGACCCGTCCCGACGAGCAGTACTTC; V: TRBV20-1; size: NA; J: TRBJ2-7; D: TRBD2
CDR3: CATRVGGENTEAFF; DNA: TGTGCCACCAGGGTCGGAGGGGAGAACACTGAAGCTTTCTTT; V: TRBV24-1; size: NA; J: TRBJ1-1; D: NA
CDR3: CASTTSGGHYEQYF; DNA: TGTGCCAGCACCACTAGTGGGGGGCACTACGAGCAGTACTTC; V: TRBV28; size: NA; J: TRBJ2-7; D: NA
CDR3: CASSRTSGGVPDTQYF; DNA: TGCGCCAGCAGCCGTACTAGCGGGGGCGTGCCCGATACGCAGTATTTT; V: TRBV4-3; size: NA; J: TRBJ2-3; D: TRBD2
CDR3: CASSLLLGTGELFF; DNA: TGTGCCAGCAGCTTGTTGTTGGGAACCGGGGAGCTGTTTTTT; V: TRBV7-2; size: NA; J: TRBJ2-2; D: NA
CDR3: CASSLTGTGGNQPQHF; DNA: TGTGCCAGCAGCTTAACGGGGACAGGGGGGAATCAGCCCCAGCATTTT; V: TRBV7-2; size: once; J: TRBJ1-5; D: TRBD1
CDR3: CASSSRWGGTNEKLFF; DNA: TGTGCCAGCAGTTCCCGGTGGGGGGGGACTAATGAAAAACTGTTTTTT; V: TRBV27; size: NA; J: TRBJ1-4; D: NA
CDR3: CASSYRTSGYEQYF; DNA: TGTGCCAGCAGTTACAGGACTAGCGGCTACGAGCAGTACTTC; V: TRBV6-5; size: NA; J: TRBJ2-7; D: TRBD2
CDR3: CASRDFGTGETQYF; DNA: TGTGCCAGCAGAGATTTCGGGACAGGGGAGACCCAGTACTTC; V: TRBV6-2/TRBV6-3; size: few; J: TRBJ2-5; D: TRBD1
CDR3: CSASAPGETQYF; DNA: TGCAGTGCTAGCGCCCCGGGGGAGACCCAGTACTTC; V: TRBV20-1; size: NA; J: TRBJ2-5; D: NA
CDR3: CASSYSSGLGETQYF; DNA: TGTGCCAGCAGTTACTCCTCCGGGCTTGGAGAGACCCAGTACTTC; V: TRBV6-6; size: NA; J: TRBJ2-5; D: NA
CDR3: CASSLEGLPSLGSYNEQFF; DNA: TGCGCCAGCAGCTTGGAGGGACTACCCTCCTTGGGCTCCTACAATGAGCAGTTCTTC; V: TRBV5-1; size: NA; J: TRBJ2-1; D: TRBD2
CDR3: CASSQTGELAKNIQYF; DNA: TGTGCCAGCAGCCAGACAGGAGAACTAGCCAAAAACATTCAGTACTTC; V: TRBV28; size: NA; J: TRBJ2-4; D: NA
CDR3: CASSPPEGRVEQFF; DNA: TGTGCCAGCAGCCCCCCCGAGGGTCGGGTTGAGCAGTTCTTC; V: TRBV7-9; size: few; J: TRBJ2-1; D: NA
CDR3: CATSGWVGGEETQYF; DNA: TGTGCCACCAGCGGCTGGGTTGGGGGAGAGGAGACCCAGTACTTC; V: TRBV15; size: few; J: TRBJ2-5; D: NA
CDR3: CASSRTRTGTGTYNEQFF; DNA: TGTGCCAGCAGCCGAACCCGAACCGGGACAGGGACCTACAATGAGCAGTTCTTC; V: TRBV7-6; size: once; J: TRBJ2-1; D: TRBD1
CDR3: CASSLGEDRDEQYF; DNA: TGTGCCAGCAGTCTGGGCGAGGACAGGGACGAGCAGTACTTC; V: TRBV12-3/TRBV12-4; size: NA; J: TRBJ2-7; D: TRBD1
CDR3: CASSSDTYYGYTF; DNA: TGCGCCAGCAGCTCGGACACCTACTATGGCTACACCTTC; V: TRBV5-1; size: NA; J: TRBJ1-2; D: NA
CDR3: CASSALLANEQFF; DNA: TGTGCCAGCAGCGCCCTACTAGCGAATGAGCAGTTCTTC; V: TRBV5-1; size: NA; J: TRBJ2-1; D: TRBD2
CDR3: CASSPATRSYNEQFF; DNA: TGTGCCAGCAGTCCCGCCACCCGCTCCTACAATGAGCAGTTCTTC; V: TRBV12-3/TRBV12-4; size: NA; J: TRBJ2-1; D: NA
CDR3: CASSSRDANEKLFF; DNA: TGTGCCAGCAGCTCCCGGGACGCTAATGAAAAACTGTTTTTT; V: TRBV7-9; size: many; J: TRBJ1-4; D: NA
CDR3: CATSRSRDIQYF; DNA: TGTGCCACCAGCAGATCGAGAGACATTCAGTACTTC; V: TRBV15; size: few; J: TRBJ2-4; D: NA
CDR3: CASSVGGFTDTQYF; DNA: TGTGCCAGCAGCGTCGGAGGCTTCACAGATACGCAGTATTTT; V: TRBV9; size: few; J: TRBJ2-3; D: NA
CDR3: CASSYAAVSNYGYTF; DNA: TGTGCCAGCAGTTACGCGGCAGTGTCTAACTATGGCTACACCTTC; V: TRBV6-2/TRBV6-3; size: NA; J: TRBJ1-2; D: NA
CDR3: CASSMGMWETQYF; DNA: TGTGCCAGTAGTATGGGGATGTGGGAGACCCAGTACTTC; V: TRBV19; size: NA; J: TRBJ2-5; D: NA
CDR3: CASSPQGQQNSYEQYF; DNA: TGTGCCAGCAGCCCACAGGGACAGCAAAACTCCTACGAGCAGTACTTC; V: TRBV7-2; size: few; J: TRBJ2-7; D: TRBD1
CDR3: CASSSPAFLRGGPEETQYF; DNA: TGCGCCAGCAGCTCCCCCGCTTTCCTCAGGGGAGGGCCTGAAGAGACCCAGTACTTC; V: TRBV4-1; size: NA; J: TRBJ2-5; D: NA
CDR3: CASRGRTGGLTDTQYF; DNA: TGTGCCAGCAGAGGTCGGACGGGGGGGCTCACAGATACGCAGTATTTT; V: TRBV28; size: few; J: TRBJ2-3; D: TRBD2
CDR3: CASSPGLRRNYGYTF; DNA: TGTGCCAGCAGCCCAGGGCTCCGCCGTAACTATGGCTACACCTTC; V: TRBV13; size: NA; J: TRBJ1-2; D: NA
CDR3: CASSLRDTNYGYTF; DNA: TGTGCCAGCAGCTTGAGGGACACTAACTATGGCTACACCTTC; V: TRBV7-2; size: few; J: TRBJ1-2; D: NA
CDR3: CASSSGLERKETQYF; DNA: TGTGCCAGCAGTTCGGGACTAGAAAGGAAAGAGACCCAGTACTTC; V: TRBV2; size: NA; J: TRBJ2-5; D: TRBD2
CDR3: CASSLKREGWRYF; DNA: TGTGCCAGCAGCTTAAAGCGGGAGGGATGGAGGTACTTC; V: TRBV7-2; size: NA; J: TRBJ2-5; D: TRBD2
CDR3: CSASPPPRTAYNKQFF; DNA: TGCAGTGCTAGCCCCCCTCCAAGGACCGCCTACAATAAGCAGTTCTTC; V: TRBV20-1; size: NA; J: TRBJ2-1; D: NA
CDR3: CASSLGLTNQETQYF; DNA: TGCGCCAGCAGCTTGGGGCTCACCAACCAAGAGACCCAGTACTTC; V: TRBV5-1; size: few; J: TRBJ2-5; D: NA
CDR3: CASSLSGAPGANVLTF; DNA: TGTGCCAGCAGCTTATCTGGGGCTCCAGGGGCCAACGTCCTGACTTTC; V: TRBV7-9; size: few; J: TRBJ2-6; D: NA
CDR3: CASSQEKLAGGPGELFF; DNA: TGCGCCAGCAGCCAAGAAAAACTAGCGGGGGGGCCCGGGGAGCTGTTTTTT; V: TRBV4-1; size: NA; J: TRBJ2-2; D: TRBD2
CDR3: CASSGVFGVTSGYGYTF; DNA: TGTGCCAGCAGTGGGGTCTTCGGAGTCACCTCAGGCTATGGCTACACCTTC; V: TRBV6-1; size: NA; J: TRBJ1-2; D: NA
CDR3: CASSHRGLQGETQYF; DNA: TGTGCCAGCAGCCACCGGGGACTCCAAGGAGAGACCCAGTACTTC; V: TRBV6-5; size: NA; J: TRBJ2-5; D: NA
CDR3: CASSVGGGRGNEQFF; DNA: TGTGCCAGCAGCGTAGGCGGGGGCCGGGGGAATGAGCAGTTCTTC; V: TRBV9; size: NA; J: TRBJ2-1; D: NA